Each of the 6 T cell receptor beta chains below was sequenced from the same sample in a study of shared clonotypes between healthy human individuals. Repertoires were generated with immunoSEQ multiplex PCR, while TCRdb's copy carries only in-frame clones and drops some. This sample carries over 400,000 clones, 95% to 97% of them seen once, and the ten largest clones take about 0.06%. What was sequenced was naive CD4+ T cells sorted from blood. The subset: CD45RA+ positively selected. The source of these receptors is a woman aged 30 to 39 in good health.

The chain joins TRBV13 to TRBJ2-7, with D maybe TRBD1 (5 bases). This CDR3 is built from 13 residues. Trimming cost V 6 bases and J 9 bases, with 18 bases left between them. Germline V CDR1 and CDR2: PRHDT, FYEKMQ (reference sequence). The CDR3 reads CASRTAPGVVQYF. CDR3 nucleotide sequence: TGTGCCAGCAGGACAGCCCCAGGAGTGGTGCAGTACTTC.

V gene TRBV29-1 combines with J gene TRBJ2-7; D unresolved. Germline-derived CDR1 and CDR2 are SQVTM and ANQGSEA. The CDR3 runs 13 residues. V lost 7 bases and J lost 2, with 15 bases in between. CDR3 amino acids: CSAIGRIPYEQYF. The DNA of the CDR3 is TGCAGCGCCATCGGACGGATACCCTACGAGCAGTACTTC.

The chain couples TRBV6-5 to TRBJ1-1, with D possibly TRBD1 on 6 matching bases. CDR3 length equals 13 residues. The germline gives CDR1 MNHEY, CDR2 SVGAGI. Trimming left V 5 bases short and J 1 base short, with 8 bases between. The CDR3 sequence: CASSKQGNTEAFF. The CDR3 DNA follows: TGTGCCAGCAGTAAACAGGGGAACACTGAAGCTTTCTTT.

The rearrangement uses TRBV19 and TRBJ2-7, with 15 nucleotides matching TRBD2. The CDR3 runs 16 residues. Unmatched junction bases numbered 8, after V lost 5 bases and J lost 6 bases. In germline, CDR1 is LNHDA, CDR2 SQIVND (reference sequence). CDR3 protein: CASSLPGTSGRLEQYF. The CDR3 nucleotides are TGTGCCAGTAGTCTACCCGGGACTAGCGGGAGGCTCGAGCAGTACTTC. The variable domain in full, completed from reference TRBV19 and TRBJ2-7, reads DGGITQSPKYLFRKEGQNVTLSCEQNLNHDAMYWYRQDPGQGLRLIYYSQIVNDFQKGDIAEGYSVSREKKESFPLTVTSAQKNPTAFYLCASSLPGTSGRLEQYFGPGTRLTVT.

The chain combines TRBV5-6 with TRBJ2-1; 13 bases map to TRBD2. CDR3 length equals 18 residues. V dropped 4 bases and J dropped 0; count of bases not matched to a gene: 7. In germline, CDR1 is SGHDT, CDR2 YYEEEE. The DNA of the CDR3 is TGTGCCAGCAGCCCTGGACTAGCGGGGGCCAGCTCCTACAATGAGCAGTTCTTC. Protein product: CASSPGLAGASSYNEQFF.

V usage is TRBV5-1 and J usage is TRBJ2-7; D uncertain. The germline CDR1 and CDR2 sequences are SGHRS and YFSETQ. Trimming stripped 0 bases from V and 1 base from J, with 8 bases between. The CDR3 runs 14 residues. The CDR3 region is CASSLDGRSYEQYF. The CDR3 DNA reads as TGCGCCAGCAGCTTGGACGGTCGTTCCTACGAGCAGTACTTC.